This T cell receptor beta chain was recorded in a study of blood T cell repertoires in COVID-19. Across the study: There were acute and convalescent COVID-19 samples, and they came from the United States, Italy and Spain. T cells, B-cell-depleted T cells, or PBMCs supplied cDNA or gDNA.

Unmatched junction bases numbered 5, after V lost 1 base and J lost 5 bases. The CDR3 spans 16 residues. CDR1 is SGHVS, CDR2 FNYEAQ, per germline. Produced via immunoSEQ multiplex PCR; TCRdb's table is partial and in-frame only. The sample shows approximately 300,000 clones, just under 90% of them seen only once. During active infection, Seattle patients enrolled and were then monitored through disease. The sequencing input was peripheral blood. The sequence was obtained from a woman aged 50 to 60 with COVID-19, enrolled during active disease. The V call is TRBV7-6, the J call TRBJ2-3; 11 nucleotides match TRBD2. The CDR3 sequence is CASSLGLAGWVDTQYF. As DNA, the CDR3 is TGTGCCAGCAGCTTAGGACTAGCGGGATGGGTAGATACGCAGTATTTT.